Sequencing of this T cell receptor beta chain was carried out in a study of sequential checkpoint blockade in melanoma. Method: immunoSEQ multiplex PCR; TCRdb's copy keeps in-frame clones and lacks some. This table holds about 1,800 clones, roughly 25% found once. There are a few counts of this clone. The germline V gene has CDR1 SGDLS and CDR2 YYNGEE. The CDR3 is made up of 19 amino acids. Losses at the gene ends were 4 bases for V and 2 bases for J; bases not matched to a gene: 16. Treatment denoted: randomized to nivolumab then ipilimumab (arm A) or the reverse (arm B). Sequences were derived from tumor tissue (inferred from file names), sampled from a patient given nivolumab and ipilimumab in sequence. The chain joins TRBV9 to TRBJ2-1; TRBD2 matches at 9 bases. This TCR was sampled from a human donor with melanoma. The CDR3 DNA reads TGTGCCAGCAGCCGTAGGGTTGCGGGGGGGCAAGTCGCCTACAATGAGCAGTTCTTC. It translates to CASSRRVAGGQVAYNEQFF.